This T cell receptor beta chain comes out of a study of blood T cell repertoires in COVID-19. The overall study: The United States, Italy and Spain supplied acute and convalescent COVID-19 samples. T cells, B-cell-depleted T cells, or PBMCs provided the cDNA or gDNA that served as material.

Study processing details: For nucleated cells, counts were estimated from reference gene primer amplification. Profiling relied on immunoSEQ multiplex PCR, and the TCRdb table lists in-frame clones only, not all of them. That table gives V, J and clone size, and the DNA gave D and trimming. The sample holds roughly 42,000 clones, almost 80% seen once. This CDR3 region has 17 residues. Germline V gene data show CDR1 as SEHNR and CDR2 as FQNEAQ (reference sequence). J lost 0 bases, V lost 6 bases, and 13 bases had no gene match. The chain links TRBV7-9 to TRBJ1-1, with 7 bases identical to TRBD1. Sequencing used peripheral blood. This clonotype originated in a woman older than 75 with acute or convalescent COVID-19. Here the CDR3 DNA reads TGTGCCAGCAGTCTCGTAGGGGGCCGACATATGAACACTGAAGCTTTCTTT. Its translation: CASSLVGGRHMNTEAFF.